This entry concerns a single T cell receptor beta chain. This sample is drawn from a study of blood T cell repertoires in COVID-19. About the research overall: Samples taken during acute and convalescent COVID-19 were collected in the United States, Italy and Spain. T cells, B-cell-depleted T cells, or PBMCs provided the cDNA or gDNA that served as material.

This CDR3 is built from 13 residues. Trimming removed 7 bases at V and 2 bases at J, with 11 bases between. From germline, CDR1 is ENHRY and CDR2 SYGVKD. Per the original data handling: By means of reference gene primer amplification, nucleated cell counts were estimated. The data were produced by immunoSEQ multiplex PCR, yet TCRdb's version contains in-frame clones alone and is incomplete. V and J calls and clone size come straight from that table; D and trimming were deduced from the DNA. This table has fewer than 110,000 clones, 65% to 80% appearing once. The chain couples TRBV10-3 to TRBJ2-5, with D hard to call. This receptor was obtained from a man between 65 and 80 years old with acute or convalescent COVID-19. The sample taken for sequencing was peripheral blood. CDR3: CAITPGLQETQYF. Here the CDR3 DNA reads TGTGCCATCACCCCCGGGTTACAAGAGACCCAGTACTTC.